This TCR beta chain was recorded in a study of T-cell reconstitution after alpha-beta-depleted transplantation in children. For TCRbeta, the library was prepared with unique molecular identifiers. Each CDR3 protein gets one entry after TCRdb re-called the PCR reads with MiXCR. Of 700,000 or so distinct CDR3 sequences listed, around 12% are singletons. This clonotype occurred many times. Germline V gives CDR1 SGHRS, CDR2 YFSETQ. The CDR3 is 15 amino acids. The V gene lost 4 bases and the J gene lost 2 bases, with 13 bases spanning the gap. Here the sequenced sample was PBMCs, taken before TCRalphabeta/CD19-depleted stem cell transplant. This receptor was identified in a girl between 2 and 10 years old with congenital amegakaryocytic thrombocytopenia, due to receive a stem cell transplant. V gene TRBV5-1 combines with J gene TRBJ1-3; D is unresolved. In nucleotides, the CDR3 is TGCGCCAGCAGCCCGGGTCTTGGAGCTGGAAACACCATATATTTT. This codes for CASSPGLGAGNTIYF.